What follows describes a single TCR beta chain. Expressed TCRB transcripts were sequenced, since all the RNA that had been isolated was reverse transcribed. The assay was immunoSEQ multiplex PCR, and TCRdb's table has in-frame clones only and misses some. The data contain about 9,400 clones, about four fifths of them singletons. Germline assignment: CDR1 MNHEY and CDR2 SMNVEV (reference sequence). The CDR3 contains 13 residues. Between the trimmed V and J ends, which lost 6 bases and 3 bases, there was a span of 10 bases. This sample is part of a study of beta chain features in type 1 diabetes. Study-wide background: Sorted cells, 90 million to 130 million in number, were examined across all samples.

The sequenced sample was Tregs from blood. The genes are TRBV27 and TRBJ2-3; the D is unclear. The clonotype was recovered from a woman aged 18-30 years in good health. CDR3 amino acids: CASRYPGTDTQYF. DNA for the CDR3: TGTGCCAGCAGATATCCAGGAACAGATACGCAGTATTTT.